What follows are 10 T cell receptor beta chains derived from one specimen sequenced in a study of blood T cells in healthy people across ages. A sample-barcoded 5' primer and a J-beta primer mix were used in a second PCR of roughly 7 to 12 cycles. From the 5' RACE reads, TCRdb called clonotypes with MiXCR, one entry per CDR3 protein. This sample yields hundreds of thousands of distinct CDR3 sequences, of which 35% to 40% are seen a single time; approximately 12% belongs to the top ten. The source material was blood. Receptor source: a man between 18 and 29 years old in good health.

V and J are TRBV6-5 and TRBJ2-1; TRBD1 matches at 9 bases. Germline CDR1 and CDR2: MNHEY and SVGAGI. The ends lost 7 bases at V and 2 bases at J; junction bases unmatched: 9. The CDR3 length is 16 residues. This CDR3 reads CASTPQQGATYNEQFF. The CDR3 coding sequence is TGTGCCAGCACCCCACAACAGGGGGCAACCTACAATGAGCAGTTCTTC.

J is TRBJ2-7 and V is TRBV29-1; 7 bases fit TRBD2. V dropped 0 bases and J dropped 10; count of bases not matched to a gene: 12. There are 14 residues in the CDR3. In germline, CDR1 is SQVTM, CDR2 ANQGSEA. The CDR3 is CSVEDIGPREAQYF. For the CDR3, the DNA is TGCAGCGTTGAAGATATCGGGCCTCGGGAGGCCCAGTACTTC.

This clonotype was seen a few times. The CDR3 DNA reads TGCGCCAGCAGCCACACCAGAGACAGGGGGCAGTCACCCCTCCACTTT. Its translation is CASSHTRDRGQSPLHF. This chain joins TRBV4-1 and TRBJ1-6; 10 bases map to TRBD1. This CDR3 spans 16 amino acids. V trimming: 3 bases; J trimming: 10 bases; junction bases outside the gene matches: 9. From germline, CDR1 is MGHRA and CDR2 YSYEKL.

This clonotype showed up just once. A much larger clone is a single base away; this may be a read error. This chain uses TRBV5-1 with TRBJ1-2; D call uncertain. Germline V gene data show CDR1 as SGHRS and CDR2 as YFSETQ. The CDR3 has 14 amino acids. CDR3 nucleotide sequence: TGCGCCAGCAGCCCCAGAGCAGCCCGATATGGCCACACCTTC. It is translated as CASSPRAARYGHTF.

The J gene is TRBJ2-1, the V gene TRBV5-5; either TRBD1 or TRBD2 may supply D (5 bases each). V was pared by 1 base and J by 6 bases, with 11 bases between. The germline V gene has CDR1 SGHKS and CDR2 YYEKEE (reference sequence). The CDR3 is 14 amino acids. The CDR3 region is CASSLWGGGNEQFF. The CDR3 bases are TGTGCCAGCAGCTTGTGGGGCGGAGGCAATGAGCAGTTCTTC.

Of note for this clonotype: At one of its ends the junction is not consistent with the germline gene, which may arise from a read error. V gene TRBV7-2 combines with J gene TRBJ2-2, with D perhaps matching TRBD1 (5 bases). CDR1 and CDR2 from the germline V gene are SGHTA and FQGNSA. The CDR3 loop spans 15 amino acids. Here the CDR3 reads CACSPQGILTGELFF. The CDR3 DNA is TGTGCCTGCAGCCCTCAGGGCATCCTCACCGGGGAGCTGTTTTTT.

The chain couples TRBV21-1 to TRBJ1-5. TRBV21-1 is a pseudogene segment. The length of the CDR3 is 14 residues. CDR3 loop: CASNLPGSNQPQHF. The CDR3 DNA reads as TGTGCCAGCAACCTACCAGGTAGCAATCAGCCCCAGCATTTT.

The chain joins TRBV7-9 to TRBJ2-1; D possibly matches TRBD1 or TRBD2 (6 bases each). V was shortened by 6 bases and J by 5 bases, with 17 bases between the two germline ends. This CDR3 region has 15 residues. Germline V lookup: CDR1 SEHNR, CDR2 FQNEAQ (reference sequence). CDR3 in DNA: TGTGCCAGCAGATCGGGGGCCCGAGAGGACAATGAGCAGTTCTTC. This gives the protein CASRSGAREDNEQFF. Complete variable domain (other parts from reference TRBV7-9 and TRBJ2-1): DTGVSQNPRHKITKRGQNVTFRCDPISEHNRLYWYRQTLGQGPEFLTYFQNEAQLEKSRLLSDRFSAERPKGSFSTLEIQRTEQGDSAMYLCASRSGAREDNEQFFGPGTRLTVL.

Points on this clonotype: An end of the junction differs from the germline gene, which may be a read error. V gene TRBV29-1 combines with J gene TRBJ2-5; 9 positions agree with TRBD2. The DNA end is a closer match to TRBJ2-7, so the J assignment may be wrong. From germline, CDR1 is SQVTM and CDR2 ANQGSEA. This CDR3 has 11 residues. DNA of the CDR3: TGCAGCGGTGAAGCGGGGGGCGAGCAGTACTTC. Its protein product is CSGEAGGEQYF.

This clonotype appeared a few times. The gene calls are TRBV7-2 and TRBJ2-1; a possible D gene is TRBD1 (5 bases). The germline V gene encodes CDR1 SGHTA and CDR2 FQGNSA. CDR3 length: 15 residues. With 5 bases removed from V and 0 bases from J, the gap between germline ends came to 11 bases. The CDR3 loop is CASSRQRSSYNEQFF. CDR3 nucleotides: TGTGCCAGCAGCCGACAGAGGAGCTCCTACAATGAGCAGTTCTTC.